The 28 T cell receptor beta chains below come from one sample, sequenced in a study of blood T cell repertoires in COVID-19. TCRdb's table, derived via immunoSEQ multiplex PCR, lists solely in-frame clones and lacks some. Of some 110,000 clones listed, 80% to 85% are singletons. The sample consisted of peripheral blood. These receptors came from an older woman with acute or convalescent COVID-19.

This chain uses TRBV6-5 with TRBJ1-3, with 7 bases matching TRBD1. CDR3 length: 14 residues. Per germline, CDR1 MNHEY and CDR2 SVGAGI. After removal of 5 bases from V and 4 bases from J, the junction contained 5 bases not matched to a gene. The CDR3 region is CASSSRDSGNTIYF. DNA for the CDR3: TGTGCCAGCAGTAGCCGGGACAGCGGAAACACCATATATTTT.

V is TRBV25-1 and J is TRBJ2-2; tentative D call: TRBD2 (6 bases). The germline gives CDR1 MGHDK, CDR2 SYGVNS. V was pared by 5 bases and J by 4 bases, with 14 bases between. The CDR3 sequence is 15 residues long. The CDR3 region has the DNA TGTGCCAGCAGTCACCCGGGAGTTCGCACCGGGGAGCTGTTTTTT. It yields the protein CASSHPGVRTGELFF.

CDR3 sequence (DNA): TGCAGCGTTGAAAGTGGCGGGGGGGCATCCATAAGCACAGATACGCAGTATTTT. Protein: CSVESGGGASISTDTQYF. This chain joins TRBV29-1 and TRBJ2-3, with 9 positions matching TRBD2. With 2 bases clipped from V and 0 bases from J, the junction kept 12 bases outside the gene matches. Germline V gene data show CDR1 as SQVTM and CDR2 as ANQGSEA. The CDR3 runs 18 residues.

The chain has TRBV5-5 and TRBJ2-1; 7 positions agree with TRBD2. The CDR3 is 14 amino acids. The germline gives CDR1 SGHKS, CDR2 YYEKEE (reference sequence). V was pared by 2 bases and J by 6 bases, with 5 bases of the junction left unmatched. CDR3 nucleotide sequence: TGTGCCAGCAGCTTCGGGCTAGCGGTCAATGAGCAGTTCTTC. Protein product: CASSFGLAVNEQFF. Supplemented by reference TRBV5-5 and TRBJ2-1, the full variable domain reads DAGVTQSPTHLIKTRGQQVTLRCSPISGHKSVSWYQQVLGQGPQFIFQYYEKEERGRGNFPDRFSARQFPNYSSELNVNALLLGDSALYLCASSFGLAVNEQFFGPGTRLTVL.

This chain joins TRBV10-3 and TRBJ2-7; 10 bases line up with TRBD2. Germline V gene lookup returns CDR1 ENHRY and CDR2 SYGVKD. The CDR3 loop spans 14 amino acids. V gave up 3 bases and J gave up 5 bases; unmatched junction bases: 4. CDR3 residues: CAISDSGGPHEQYF. Written as DNA, the CDR3 is TGTGCCATCAGTGATAGCGGGGGGCCCCACGAGCAGTACTTC.

The chain joins TRBV7-8 to TRBJ2-1, with TRBD2 matching 7 bases. The CDR3 is 15 amino acids. The germline gives CDR1 SGHVS, CDR2 FQNEAQ. J gave up 2 bases and V 5 bases, and 6 bases lay outside the gene matches. DNA of the CDR3: TGTGCCAGCAGCCCCACCGGGGGGACCTACAATGAGCAGTTCTTC. It is translated as CASSPTGGTYNEQFF.

This sequence joins TRBV13 and TRBJ1-1, with D possibly matching TRBD1 (5 bases). The CDR3 runs to 13 residues. CDR1 and CDR2 from the germline V gene are PRHDT and FYEKMQ (reference sequence). V gave up 2 bases and J gave up 1 base, with 5 bases separating them. CDR3 sequence: CASSLRGNTEAFF. The CDR3 DNA sequence: TGTGCCAGCAGCTTAAGGGGGAACACTGAAGCTTTCTTT.

The gene calls are TRBV4-1 and TRBJ1-1, with D possibly TRBD1 on 6 matching bases. Germline-derived CDR1 and CDR2 are MGHRA and YSYEKL. The length of the CDR3 is 16 residues. Trimming took 5 bases from V and 3 from J, leaving 19 bases between them. CDR3 bases: TGCGCCAGCAGCAAGTCGGGGGGCGGGTTGGACACTGAAGCTTTCTTT. Translated: CASSKSGGGLDTEAFF.

In this sample, this clone turned up a few times. The chain joins TRBV11-2 to TRBJ1-6; D remains unclear. Germline CDR1 reads SGHAT; CDR2 reads FQNNGV. V lost 2 bases, J lost 7 bases, and 12 bases lay in between. CDR3 length equals 15 residues. CDR3: CASSLLSGVNSPLHF. CDR3 nucleotides: TGTGCCAGCAGCTTATTATCCGGGGTGAATTCACCCCTCCACTTT. Full variable domain (outside the CDR3, taken from reference TRBV11-2 and TRBJ1-6): EAGVAQSPRYKIIEKRQSVAFWCNPISGHATLYWYQQILGQGPKLLIQFQNNGVVDDSQLPKDRFSAERLKGVDSTLKIQPAKLEDSAVYLCASSLLSGVNSPLHFGNGTRLTVT.

The chain is built from TRBV2 and TRBJ2-1, with TRBD2 matching 9 bases. Trimming removed 5 bases from V and 3 bases from J; junction bases left unmatched: 5. This CDR3 comprises 15 residues. Germline values: CDR1 SNHLY, CDR2 FYNNEI. The CDR3 nucleotides read TGTGCCAGCAGTCAAGAGACTAGCGGCTACAATGAGCAGTTCTTC. Its translation: CASSQETSGYNEQFF.

The chain uses TRBV9 and TRBJ2-7; the match to TRBD2 covers 9 bases. CDR1 is SGDLS, CDR2 YYNGEE, per germline. Unmatched junction bases numbered 6, after V lost 3 bases and J lost 5 bases. There are 14 residues in the CDR3. CDR3 coding DNA: TGTGCCAGCAGCGAAGGGACTAGCTTCGACGAGCAGTACTTC. Translation: CASSEGTSFDEQYF.

The chain couples TRBV6-6 to TRBJ2-5; no firm D call. Germline V gene data show CDR1 as MNHNY and CDR2 as SVGAGI (reference sequence). This CDR3 contains 15 residues. V dropped 1 base and J dropped 1 base, with 10 bases sitting between them. CDR3 region: CASSYLLSGQETQYF. The CDR3 coding sequence is TGTGCCAGCAGTTACTTATTATCGGGCCAAGAGACCCAGTACTTC.

Here the CDR3 reads CASGFTGGSNQPQHF. In nucleotides, the CDR3 is TGTGCTAGTGGTTTTACAGGGGGTAGCAATCAGCCCCAGCATTTT. The gene calls are TRBV12-5 and TRBJ1-5, with 8 bases lining up with TRBD1. Germline lookup yields CDR1 LGHNT and CDR2 FRNRAP. This CDR3 has 15 residues. With V trimmed by 3 bases and J by 0 bases, 1 base remained unmatched.

This chain links TRBV27 with TRBJ2-7; D call uncertain. V lost 2 bases, J lost 0 bases, and 11 bases lay in between. The CDR3 covers 15 residues. CDR1 MNHEY and CDR2 SMNVEV come from the germline V gene (reference sequence). In nucleotides, the CDR3 is TGTGCCAGCAGTTTAATTCAGACGGGCTCCTACGAGCAGTACTTC. Translating it yields CASSLIQTGSYEQYF.

The chain has TRBV11-2 and TRBJ1-6; maybe TRBD1 (6 bases). This CDR3 contains 15 residues. In germline, CDR1 is SGHAT, CDR2 FQNNGV. V lost 3 bases and J 5 bases, leaving 11 bases between the germline ends. CDR3 region: CASSFEGGDNSPLHF. The CDR3 coding sequence is TGTGCCAGCAGCTTCGAGGGGGGGGATAATTCACCCCTCCACTTT.

The V call is TRBV11-2, the J call TRBJ1-1; D is perhaps TRBD1 (5 bases). Trimming pared 5 bases from V and 3 bases from J, leaving 10 bases between. The CDR3 sequence is 13 residues long. CDR1 and CDR2 (germline): SGHAT, FQNNGV. The CDR3 DNA is TGTGCCAGCAGCAAAGACAGAGACACTGAAGCTTTCTTT. It yields the protein CASSKDRDTEAFF.

The chain carries TRBV30 and TRBJ1-1, with a weak D call TRBD1 (5 bases). The germline gives CDR1 GTSNPN, CDR2 SVGIG (reference sequence). The CDR3 loop spans 13 amino acids. Trimming removed 5 bases from V and 11 bases from J, with 21 bases in between. The CDR3 nucleotides are TGTGCCTGGGGGGACTCTATGGGATCTGGGGCTTTCTTT. This gives the protein CAWGDSMGSGAFF. The complete variable domain, with remaining parts taken from reference TRBV30 and TRBJ1-1, reads SQTIHQWPATLVQPVGSPLSLECTVEGTSNPNLYWYRQAAGRGLQLLFYSVGIGQISSEVPQNLSASRPQDRQFILSSKKLLLSDSGFYLCAWGDSMGSGAFFGQGTRLTVV.

This rearrangement joins TRBV5-1 to TRBJ1-4, with a tentative D call TRBD1 (5 bases). CDR1 SGHRS and CDR2 YFSETQ come from the germline V gene. Trimming took 4 bases from V and 6 from J, leaving 16 bases between them. The CDR3 runs to 15 residues. Written as DNA, the CDR3 is TGCGCCAGCAGCCCCGAAGCGGGGCACGATGAAAAACTGTTTTTT. As protein: CASSPEAGHDEKLFF. The full variable domain, rest sourced from reference TRBV5-1 and TRBJ1-4, is KAGVTQTPRYLIKTRGQQVTLSCSPISGHRSVSWYQQTPGQGLQFLFEYFSETQRNKGNFPGRFSGRQFSNSRSEMNVSTLELGDSALYLCASSPEAGHDEKLFFGSGTQLSVL.

The rearrangement uses TRBV12-3 or TRBV12-4 and TRBJ2-2; D perhaps matches TRBD1 (5 bases). V was shortened by 3 bases and J by 7 bases, with 9 bases between the two germline ends. The CDR3 has 13 residues. This chain's CDR3 is CASSFGQGGELFF. The CDR3 bases are TGTGCCAGCAGTTTTGGGCAGGGCGGGGAGCTGTTTTTT.

This rearrangement joins TRBV29-1 to TRBJ2-1; tentative D call: TRBD2 (6 bases). V was trimmed by 7 bases and J by 8 bases, leaving 15 bases between them. The CDR3 is made up of 12 amino acids. Germline V gene lookup returns CDR1 SQVTM and CDR2 ANQGSEA. CDR3 sequence: CSAERPGDEQFF. Here the CDR3 DNA reads TGCAGCGCCGAGAGGCCGGGGGATGAGCAGTTCTTC.

In DNA form, the CDR3 reads TGTGCCAGCAGTTCTGTAACCCGGGGAGGGGAGGAGACCCAGTACTTC. Translation gives CASSSVTRGGEETQYF. The chain links TRBV6-5 to TRBJ2-5; 7 bases fit TRBD2. With V trimmed by 4 bases and J by 5 bases, 13 bases remained unmatched. CDR3 size: 16 residues. Germline V gene data show CDR1 as MNHEY and CDR2 as SVGAGI.

The sample holds one count of this clone. The V call is TRBV3-1 (or the pseudogene TRBV3-2), the J call TRBJ1-1, with TRBD1 identical over 8 bases. V lost 0 bases to trimming and J lost 1 base; unmatched junction nucleotides: 7. This CDR3 has 17 amino acids. The V gene's germline CDR1 is LGHDT and CDR2 YNNKEL (reference sequence). CDR3 nucleotides: TGTGCCAGCAGCCAAGATTCCGGGACAGGCGCGAACACTGAAGCTTTCTTT. Translating it yields CASSQDSGTGANTEAFF.

J is TRBJ2-5 and V is TRBV15; D not certain. V shed 0 bases and J shed 5 bases, with 7 bases lying between them. The CDR3 extends over 13 amino acids. The germline gives CDR1 LNHNV, CDR2 YYDKDF (reference sequence). In DNA form, the CDR3 reads TGTGCCACCAGCAGAGATCTCGGGGAGACCCAGTACTTC. Amino acids: CATSRDLGETQYF.

The rearrangement joins TRBV19 to TRBJ2-1, with TRBD2 identical over 7 bases. CDR1 is LNHDA and CDR2 is SQIVND in the germline V gene (reference sequence). CDR3 size: 14 residues. With V trimmed by 9 bases and J by 3 bases, 8 bases remained unmatched. The CDR3 sequence: CASQPSGVYNEQFF. Here the CDR3 DNA reads TGTGCCAGCCAACCTAGCGGCGTCTACAATGAGCAGTTCTTC. The full variable domain, rest sourced from reference TRBV19 and TRBJ2-1, is DGGITQSPKYLFRKEGQNVTLSCEQNLNHDAMYWYRQDPGQGLRLIYYSQIVNDFQKGDIAEGYSVSREKKESFPLTVTSAQKNPTAFYLCASQPSGVYNEQFFGPGTRLTVL.

The chain combines TRBV5-1 with TRBJ2-3, with 13 bases fitting TRBD2. The J segment lost 6 bases and the V segment lost 4 bases, leaving 8 bases of the junction unmatched. Germline lookup yields CDR1 SGHRS and CDR2 YFSETQ. This CDR3 has 16 amino acids. CDR3 sequence reads: CASSLGLAGARDTQYF. In DNA, the CDR3 is TGCGCCAGCAGCCTAGGACTAGCGGGGGCCCGGGATACGCAGTATTTT.

CDR3 bases: TGTGCCAGCAGCTTTGGGGAGCGTTCACCCCTCCACTTT. Its translation is CASSFGERSPLHF. J is TRBJ1-6 and V is TRBV7-7, with D hard to call. V lost 3 bases to trimming and J lost 9 bases, with 9 bases between them. The germline CDR1 and CDR2 sequences are SSHAT and FNYEAQ (reference sequence). The CDR3 has 13 residues.

The chain uses TRBV14 and TRBJ1-6; D possibly corresponds to TRBD1 (5 bases). The ends were cut back, 4 bases at V and 8 bases at J, with 12 bases in the middle. Germline lookup yields CDR1 SGHDN and CDR2 FVKESK. CDR3 length: 14 residues. DNA for the CDR3: TGTGCCAGCAGCCCGGGACTTGGGTATTCACCCCTCCACTTT. Translated: CASSPGLGYSPLHF.

This rearrangement joins TRBV6-5 to TRBJ2-1, with TRBD2 matching over 9 bases. The V and J ends lost 5 bases and 0 bases, in that order; junction bases with no gene match: 2. The germline CDR1 and CDR2 sequences are MNHEY and SVGAGI. CDR3 size: 15 residues. In nucleotides, the CDR3 is TGTGCCAGCAGTCTTAGCGGGAGCTCCTACAATGAGCAGTTCTTC. It encodes CASSLSGSSYNEQFF.